This TCR beta chain was identified in a study of identical twins. Germline lookup yields CDR1 LGHDT and CDR2 YNNKEL (reference sequence). The CDR3 runs 16 residues. The V segment lost 4 bases and the J segment 1 base; nucleotides outside the gene matches: 8. TCRdb itself ran the 5' RACE reads through MiXCR, one entry per CDR3 protein. The table lists some 760,000 distinct CDR3 sequences, 15% to 20% of them singletons. These same data were also listed under a study on T cells expressing NK-cell markers. Per that paper: Sorted CD3+CD56+NKG2C+, CD3+CD56+NKG2C- and CD3+CD56-NKG2C+ T cells supplied TCR beta repertoires. About six of the donors carried dominant NKG2C+ clonotypes that took up roughly 1.0-8% of their CD8+ T cells.

The source material was PBMCs. This sequence was found in a young woman in good health. This chain uses TRBV3-1 with TRBJ1-1, with 8 bases aligning to TRBD1. CDR3 nucleotide sequence: TGTGCCAGCAGCCCGCTACGGACAGGGAGGAACACTGAAGCTTTCTTT. It yields the protein CASSPLRTGRNTEAFF.